The next 28 T cell receptor beta chains were all read from a single sample in a study of shared clonotypes between healthy human individuals. Repertoires were generated with immunoSEQ multiplex PCR, while TCRdb's copy carries only in-frame clones and drops some. The table lists under 1,900,000 clones, approximately 98.5% of them singletons, with approximately 0.4% in the top ten. Input material: naive CD4+ T cells sorted from blood. Subset noted: CD45RA+ positively selected. Receptor source: a man aged 25 to 40 in good health.

This sequence joins TRBV6-1 and TRBJ1-1; D call uncertain. The CDR3 is 14 amino acids. Germline V gene data show CDR1 as MNHNS and CDR2 as SASEGT. Deletions cut 1 base from V and 2 bases from J, with 8 bases between. The CDR3 is CASSEELINTEAFF. The CDR3 bases are TGTGCCAGCAGTGAAGAACTGATCAACACTGAAGCTTTCTTT.

The J gene is TRBJ1-5, the V gene TRBV30, with 9 bases identical to TRBD1. The germline gives CDR1 GTSNPN, CDR2 SVGIG (reference sequence). CDR3 length equals 17 residues. Trimming took 1 base from V and 3 from J; bases not matched to a gene: 10. CDR3 sequence reads: CAWSGGQGKSLNQPQHF. Here the CDR3 DNA reads TGTGCCTGGAGTGGGGGACAGGGTAAAAGTCTCAATCAGCCCCAGCATTTT.

The V gene is TRBV5-1, the J gene TRBJ2-5; perhaps TRBD1 as D (5 bases). This CDR3 is built from 15 residues. Germline V gene sequence: CDR1 SGHRS, CDR2 YFSETQ. The ends were cut back, 3 bases at V and 3 bases at J, with 15 bases in the middle. Written as DNA, the CDR3 is TGCGCCAGCAGCTGGGGCCCTGCAGGAGAAGAGACCCAGTACTTC. As protein: CASSWGPAGEETQYF.

V is TRBV5-5 and J is TRBJ2-7; D tentatively fits TRBD1 or TRBD2 (5 bases each). The CDR3 covers 16 residues. Trimming took 0 bases from V and 3 from J, leaving 16 bases between them. Germline CDR1 is SGHKS and CDR2 is YYEKEE (reference sequence). This CDR3 reads CASSLAGTGPLYEQYF. DNA of the CDR3: TGTGCCAGCAGCTTGGCCGGGACGGGACCGCTCTACGAGCAGTACTTC.

This sequence joins TRBV9 and TRBJ2-2; the D is unclear. CDR1 is SGDLS and CDR2 is YYNGEE in the germline V gene. V was trimmed by 0 bases and J by 5 bases, leaving 8 bases between them. The CDR3 runs 14 residues. CDR3 sequence: CASSVDPFTGELFF. DNA of the CDR3: TGTGCCAGCAGCGTAGATCCTTTTACCGGGGAGCTGTTTTTT.

The chain links TRBV9 to TRBJ2-2; D remains unclear. Germline assignment: CDR1 SGDLS and CDR2 YYNGEE. Between the trimmed V and J ends, which lost 0 bases and 4 bases, there was a span of 10 bases. The CDR3 is 15 amino acids. The DNA for the CDR3 is TGTGCCAGCAGCGTAGGTCAGGCCATCACCGGGGAGCTGTTTTTT. It is translated as CASSVGQAITGELFF.

The genes are TRBV11-2 and TRBJ2-3; 9 positions match TRBD2. The CDR3 loop spans 14 amino acids. From germline, CDR1 is SGHAT and CDR2 FQNNGV. With V trimmed by 5 bases and J by 5 bases, 5 bases remained unmatched. For the CDR3, the DNA is TGTGCCAGCAGCATAGGACTAGCGCAAGATACGCAGTATTTT. Protein product: CASSIGLAQDTQYF.

The V call is TRBV5-1, the J call TRBJ2-2; D remains ambiguous. V dropped 1 base and J dropped 3 bases, with 10 bases sitting between them. The CDR3 runs 15 residues. Germline V gives CDR1 SGHRS, CDR2 YFSETQ. CDR3 protein: CASSLSAAYTGELFF. The DNA of the CDR3 is TGCGCCAGCAGCTTGTCCGCGGCTTACACCGGGGAGCTGTTTTTT. The whole variable domain, remainder taken from reference TRBV5-1 and TRBJ2-2, is KAGVTQTPRYLIKTRGQQVTLSCSPISGHRSVSWYQQTPGQGLQFLFEYFSETQRNKGNFPGRFSGRQFSNSRSEMNVSTLELGDSALYLCASSLSAAYTGELFFGEGSRLTVL.

The genes are TRBV25-1 and TRBJ1-5; maybe TRBD1 (6 bases). Germline V gives CDR1 MGHDK, CDR2 SYGVNS. The CDR3 covers 13 residues. The V end lost 3 bases, the J end lost 7 bases, and 10 bases lay between the germline ends. The CDR3 protein is CASSDPGGQPQHF. CDR3 nucleotide sequence: TGTGCCAGCAGTGACCCGGGGGGCCAGCCCCAGCATTTT.

The rearrangement uses TRBV7-8 and TRBJ2-7, with 8 bases that match TRBD1. Germline CDR1 SGHVS, CDR2 FQNEAQ. The CDR3 totals 17 residues. Trimming removed 1 base from V and 2 bases from J; junction bases left unmatched: 10. The CDR3 DNA sequence: TGTGCCAGCAGCTTAGACCCTGGTAGGGACAGGACCTACGAGCAGTACTTC. Translated, it gives CASSLDPGRDRTYEQYF.

This chain connects TRBV7-9 to TRBJ2-1; 8 bases are shared with TRBD2. V lost 2 bases and J lost 0; bases outside the gene matches: 9. Germline V lookup: CDR1 SEHNR, CDR2 FQNEAQ (reference sequence). The CDR3 spans 18 residues. The CDR3 DNA reads TGTGCCAGCAGCTTAACACTAGCGGCTCGTACCTCCTACAATGAGCAGTTCTTC. Translated: CASSLTLAARTSYNEQFF.

The rearrangement joins TRBV19 to TRBJ2-1; 8 bases are a match to TRBD2. In germline, CDR1 is LNHDA, CDR2 SQIVND (reference sequence). V shed 5 bases and J 7 bases; nucleotides not matched to a gene: 13. This CDR3 has 16 amino acids. The CDR3 region is CASSGLAGRGQNEQFF. The CDR3 DNA sequence: TGTGCCAGTAGTGGCCTAGCGGGCCGGGGGCAGAATGAGCAGTTCTTC.

The V gene is TRBV5-6, the J gene TRBJ2-1; D may be TRBD1 (6 bases). The CDR3 totals 18 residues. With 0 bases removed from V and 1 base from J, the gap between germline ends came to 17 bases. CDR1 is SGHDT, CDR2 YYEEEE, per germline. The CDR3 region is CASSLGGWGHGSYNEQFF. The CDR3 coding sequence is TGTGCCAGCAGCTTGGGTGGTTGGGGACATGGATCCTACAATGAGCAGTTCTTC.

The chain uses TRBV5-6 and TRBJ1-5; tentatively, D is TRBD1 (5 bases). The CDR3 loop spans 18 amino acids. Trimming took 0 bases from V and 0 from J, leaving 16 bases between them. CDR1 and CDR2 from the germline V gene are SGHDT and YYEEEE. CDR3 coding DNA: TGTGCCAGCAGCTTGGGTAGGGGCGGGAGTTATAGCAATCAGCCCCAGCATTTT. Translation: CASSLGRGGSYSNQPQHF.

This clone was counted once. The V gene is TRBV6-5, the J gene TRBJ2-5, with D perhaps matching TRBD2 (5 bases). The germline gives CDR1 MNHEY, CDR2 SVGAGI. Deletions cut 6 bases from V and 4 bases from J, with 9 bases between. The CDR3 is 12 amino acids. The CDR3 region is CASSPGGETQYF. The CDR3 nucleotides are TGTGCCAGCAGCCCAGGAGGAGAGACCCAGTACTTC.

The rearrangement uses TRBV7-2 and TRBJ1-1, with 9 nucleotides matching TRBD1. Germline V gene lookup returns CDR1 SGHTA and CDR2 FQGNSA. The CDR3 totals 13 residues. The V segment lost 5 bases and the J segment 4 bases; nucleotides outside the gene matches: 2. CDR3 region: CASSVGQGTEAFF. DNA for the CDR3: TGTGCCAGCAGCGTGGGACAGGGCACTGAAGCTTTCTTT.

The CDR3 loop is CSVRRTDTQYF. CDR3 nucleotides: TGCAGTGTTCGCCGCACAGATACGCAGTATTTT. The chain combines TRBV20-1 with TRBJ2-3; no reliable D call. The germline gives CDR1 DFQATT, CDR2 SNEGSKA (reference sequence). The ends were cut back, 7 bases at V and 1 base at J, with 6 bases in the middle. The CDR3 sequence is 11 residues long.

The genes are TRBV7-9 and TRBJ2-7; the D gene is possibly TRBD2 (5 bases). The CDR3 length is 14 residues. CDR1 SEHNR and CDR2 FQNEAQ come from the germline V gene (reference sequence). Trimming cost V 1 base and J 3 bases, with 10 bases left between them. DNA of the CDR3: TGTGCCAGCAGCTTAGGGACTTTTATCTACGAGCAGTACTTC. Its protein product is CASSLGTFIYEQYF.

A remark on this clone: Other DNA sequences in the sample encode the same CDR3. The rearrangement uses TRBV29-1 and TRBJ2-7, with D tentatively TRBD1 or TRBD2 (5 bases each). The CDR3 length is 11 residues. Germline loops: CDR1 SQVTM, CDR2 ANQGSEA. V gave up 4 bases and J gave up 3 bases, with 7 bases separating them. CDR3 loop: CSVGGDYEQYF. CDR3 nucleotide sequence: TGCAGCGTTGGAGGGGACTACGAGCAGTACTTC.

As concerns this clone: Other nucleotide sequences in the sample specify the same CDR3. This rearrangement joins TRBV5-1 to TRBJ2-1; D perhaps matches TRBD2 (6 bases). The germline V gene has CDR1 SGHRS and CDR2 YFSETQ. This CDR3 comprises 15 residues. V lost 4 bases and J 0 bases, leaving 11 bases between the germline ends. DNA for the CDR3: TGCGCCAGCAGCCTACGGGAGAGCTCCTACAATGAGCAGTTCTTC. Its protein is CASSLRESSYNEQFF.

The chain carries TRBV9 and TRBJ2-1; tentative D call: TRBD1 (5 bases). Per the germline V gene, CDR1 is SGDLS and CDR2 is YYNGEE. CDR3 length: 17 residues. V lost 0 bases and J lost 10, with 23 bases in between. DNA of the CDR3: TGTGCCAGCAGCGTAGGGCACTCGAGAGCCCTGGCAGGGGAGCAGTTCTTC. Translating gives CASSVGHSRALAGEQFF.

The chain uses TRBV6-4 and TRBJ2-3, with D perhaps TRBD2 (6 bases). The CDR3 has 15 residues. Trimming removed 6 bases from V and 1 base from J, with 14 bases in between. The germline V gene has CDR1 MRHNA and CDR2 SNTAGT. Written as DNA, the CDR3 is TGTGCCAGCAGGATCACTAGCAGGTGCACAGATACGCAGTATTTT. Its translation is CASRITSRCTDTQYF.

Details on this clone: Other DNA sequences within the sample encode an identical CDR3. This chain joins TRBV28 and TRBJ2-7, with 7 bases fitting TRBD2. Germline V gives CDR1 MDHEN, CDR2 SYDVKM. The ends lost 2 bases at V and 6 bases at J; junction bases unmatched: 7. The CDR3 runs to 14 residues. The CDR3 sequence is CASSLPPGGGEQYF. The CDR3 nucleotides read TGTGCCAGCAGTTTACCCCCGGGGGGAGGCGAGCAGTACTTC.

The rearrangement joins TRBV28 to TRBJ1-5; the match to TRBD1 covers 8 bases. The CDR3 is made up of 14 amino acids. The trim removed 4 bases at V and 6 bases at J, leaving 5 bases unmatched. Germline CDR1 is MDHEN and CDR2 is SYDVKM. This chain's CDR3 is CASSSTGGGQPQHF. For the CDR3, the DNA is TGTGCCAGCAGTTCCACAGGGGGTGGTCAGCCCCAGCATTTT.

J is TRBJ2-1 and V is TRBV5-1; 7 bases map to TRBD1. Trimming at V came to 0 bases and at J to 9 bases, leaving 9 bases not matched to a gene. Germline V CDR1 and CDR2: SGHRS, YFSETQ. The CDR3 consists of 15 residues. The CDR3 region is CASSLVMAAGGEQFF. CDR3 coding DNA: TGCGCCAGCAGCTTGGTAATGGCGGCAGGGGGTGAGCAGTTCTTC.

The chain has TRBV27 and TRBJ2-2; D is possibly TRBD2 (6 bases). V lost 4 bases to trimming and J lost 4 bases, with 19 bases between them. Germline CDR1 reads MNHEY; CDR2 reads SMNVEV (reference sequence). The CDR3 is made up of 17 amino acids. CDR3 bases: TGTGCCAGCAGTTCCCCCTTTGGGAGCGGGTTCACCGGGGAGCTGTTTTTT. Amino acid sequence: CASSSPFGSGFTGELFF.

The rearrangement joins TRBV27 to TRBJ2-7; D remains ambiguous. The CDR3 sequence is 14 residues long. V shed 6 bases and J shed 5 bases, with 17 bases lying between them. Germline lookup yields CDR1 MNHEY and CDR2 SMNVEV (reference sequence). CDR3 nucleotides: TGTGCCAGCAGCAAAACCCGGGTTTTAGACGAGCAGTACTTC. It codes for CASSKTRVLDEQYF.

In nucleotides, the CDR3 is TGTGCCAGCAGAGGGGCGGGGGAGCCTGGTAGCTACGAGCAGTACTTC. Encoded protein: CASRGAGEPGSYEQYF. This chain links TRBV28 with TRBJ2-7; TRBD2 matches 7 bases. CDR3 length: 16 residues. V lost 6 bases and J lost 3; bases outside the gene matches: 14. Germline loops: CDR1 MDHEN, CDR2 SYDVKM. The whole variable domain, remainder taken from reference TRBV28 and TRBJ2-7, is DVKVTQSSRYLVKRTGEKVFLECVQDMDHENMFWYRQDPGLGLRLIYFSYDVKMKEKGDIPEGYSVSREKKERFSLILESASTNQTSMYLCASRGAGEPGSYEQYFGPGTRLTVT.